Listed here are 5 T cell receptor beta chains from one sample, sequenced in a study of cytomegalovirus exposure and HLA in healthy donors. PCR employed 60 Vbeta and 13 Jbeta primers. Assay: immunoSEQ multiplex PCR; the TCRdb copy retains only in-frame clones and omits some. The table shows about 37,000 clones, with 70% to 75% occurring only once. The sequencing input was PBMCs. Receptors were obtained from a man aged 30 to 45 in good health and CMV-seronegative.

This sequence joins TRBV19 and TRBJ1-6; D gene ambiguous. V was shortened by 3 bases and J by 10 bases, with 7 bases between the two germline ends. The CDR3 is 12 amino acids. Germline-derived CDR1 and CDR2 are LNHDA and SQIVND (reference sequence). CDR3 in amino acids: CASSIPNSPLHF. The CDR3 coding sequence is TGTGCCAGTAGTATCCCTAACTCACCCCTCCACTTT.

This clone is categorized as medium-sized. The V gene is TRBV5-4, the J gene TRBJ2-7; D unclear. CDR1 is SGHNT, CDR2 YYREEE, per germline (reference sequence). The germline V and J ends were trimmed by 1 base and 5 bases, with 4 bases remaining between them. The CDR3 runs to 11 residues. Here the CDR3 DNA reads TGTGCCAGCAGCTTGATTAACGAGCAGTACTTC. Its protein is CASSLINEQYF.

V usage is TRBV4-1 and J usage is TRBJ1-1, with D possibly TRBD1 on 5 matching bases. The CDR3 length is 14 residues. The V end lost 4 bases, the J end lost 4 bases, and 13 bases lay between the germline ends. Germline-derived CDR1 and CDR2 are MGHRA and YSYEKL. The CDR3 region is CASSPGSGGTEAFF. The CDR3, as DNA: TGCGCCAGCAGCCCAGGGTCCGGGGGCACTGAAGCTTTCTTT.

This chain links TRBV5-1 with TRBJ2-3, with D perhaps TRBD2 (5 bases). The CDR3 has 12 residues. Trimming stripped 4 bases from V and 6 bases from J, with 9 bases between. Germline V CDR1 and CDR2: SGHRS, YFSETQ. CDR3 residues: CASSLAGDTQYF. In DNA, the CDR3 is TGCGCCAGCAGCCTAGCTGGTGATACGCAGTATTTT.

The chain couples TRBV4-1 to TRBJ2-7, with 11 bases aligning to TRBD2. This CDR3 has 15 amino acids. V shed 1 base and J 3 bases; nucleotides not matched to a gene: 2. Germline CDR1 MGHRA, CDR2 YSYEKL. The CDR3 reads CASSQGGTSGYEQYF. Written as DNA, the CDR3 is TGCGCCAGCAGCCAAGGAGGGACTAGCGGCTACGAGCAGTACTTC.